The 6 T cell receptor beta chains presented below share a single source sample, sequenced in a study of CD8+CD57+ T cells in acquired aplastic anemia. The study profiled TCR beta VDJ and CDR3 using genomic DNA as template. TCRdb independently ran MiXCR on the reads; one entry per CDR3 protein. The sample records roughly 280,000 distinct CDR3 sequences, roughly 53% being singletons. In patients chosen for sequencing, flow cytometry had shown CD8+CD57+ cell expansion. Sequencing used sorted CD4+, CD8+, or CD8+CD57+ T cells (not recorded which) from PBMCs. The source of these receptors is a human donor with aplastic anemia.

The chain joins TRBV19 to TRBJ2-7; 8 bases are a match to TRBD1. The CDR3 totals 15 residues. Germline CDR1 LNHDA, CDR2 SQIVND (reference sequence). The J segment lost 0 bases and the V segment lost 5 bases, leaving 6 bases of the junction unmatched. For the CDR3, the DNA is TGTGCCAGTAGTCCTAGACAGGGGAGCTCCTACGAGCAGTACTTC. The encoded protein is CASSPRQGSSYEQYF.

With regard to this clonotype: A single base separates this from a much larger clone, so it may be a read error. The J gene is TRBJ2-7, the V gene TRBV5-1, with 8 bases identical to TRBD1. V dropped 4 bases and J dropped 0; count of bases not matched to a gene: 9. This CDR3 is 16 amino acids long. Germline CDR1 is SGHRS and CDR2 is YFSETQ. The CDR3 DNA sequence: TGCGCCAGCAGCCTCTTCCCGGACAGGGCCTCCTACGAGCAGTACTTC. Its protein is CASSLFPDRASYEQYF.

Ten or more counts support this clonotype. The chain carries TRBV5-4 and TRBJ1-1; D is unclear. There are 15 residues in the CDR3. The germline CDR1 and CDR2 sequences are SGHNT and YYREEE (reference sequence). V was cut by 1 base and J by 2 bases, with 12 bases left in between. CDR3 protein: CASSLITAQNTEAFF. CDR3 DNA sequence: TGTGCCAGCAGCTTGATCACAGCACAAAACACTGAAGCTTTCTTT.

This clonotype was detected ten times or more. The chain joins TRBV20-1 to TRBJ2-1, with TRBD2 matching 14 bases. Trimming at V came to 1 base and at J to 7 bases, leaving 9 bases not matched to a gene. Germline assignment: CDR1 DFQATT and CDR2 SNEGSKA (reference sequence). CDR3 length equals 17 residues. In DNA form, the CDR3 reads TGCAGTGCTAGAGGTCCGGGACTAGCGGGAGTAGGGAATGAGCAGTTCTTC. Protein product: CSARGPGLAGVGNEQFF.

This clonotype was observed many times. The chain recombines TRBV7-8 with TRBJ2-1, with D hard to call. The CDR3 consists of 13 residues. The V end was cut by 1 base, the J end by 9 bases, with 10 bases between. Per germline, CDR1 SGHVS and CDR2 FQNEAQ. CDR3 protein: CASSLGSISEQFF. CDR3 DNA sequence: TGTGCCAGCAGCTTAGGATCAATTAGTGAGCAGTTCTTC.

The chain joins TRBV7-9 to TRBJ2-7; 9 bases map to TRBD1. The germline V gene encodes CDR1 SEHNR and CDR2 FQNEAQ (reference sequence). The CDR3 consists of 12 residues. After removal of 11 bases from V and 6 bases from J, the junction contained 8 bases not matched to a gene. CDR3 region: CAVRDRDIEQYF. The CDR3 DNA reads TGTGCCGTCCGGGACAGGGACATCGAGCAGTACTTC.